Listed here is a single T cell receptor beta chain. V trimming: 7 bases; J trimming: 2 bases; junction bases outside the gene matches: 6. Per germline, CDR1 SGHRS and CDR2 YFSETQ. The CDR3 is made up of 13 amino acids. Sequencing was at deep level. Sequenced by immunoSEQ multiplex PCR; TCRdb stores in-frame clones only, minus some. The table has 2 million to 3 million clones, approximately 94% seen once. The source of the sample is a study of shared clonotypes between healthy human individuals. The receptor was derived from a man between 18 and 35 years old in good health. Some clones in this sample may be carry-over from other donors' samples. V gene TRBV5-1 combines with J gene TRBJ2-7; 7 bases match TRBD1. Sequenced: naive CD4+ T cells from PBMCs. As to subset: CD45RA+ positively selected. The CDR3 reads CASARQGTYEQYF. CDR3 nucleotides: TGCGCCAGCGCCCGACAGGGCACCTACGAGCAGTACTTC.